These 9 T cell receptor beta chains originate from one sample sequenced in a study of T cells in Graves' hyperthyroidism and ophthalmopathy. Researchers took RNA transcripts and amplified the TCR beta CDR3 regions from them. Researchers ran a first-round RT-PCR on the TCR CDR3 using the HTBI primer set. TCRdb re-derived calls from the multiplex PCR reads in MiXCR, one entry per CDR3 protein. The table has 400,000 or so distinct CDR3 sequences, 13% to 15% seen once; the top ten hold 15% to 20%. Sequenced material: blood. The receptors here all came from a woman under 40 with Graves' ophthalmopathy.

The chain recombines TRBV7-2 with TRBJ2-2; D not resolved. CDR3 length: 14 residues. V gave up 8 bases and J gave up 6 bases, with 16 bases separating them. Germline CDR1 and CDR2: SGHTA and FQGNSA. CDR3 in amino acids: CASCISSVPGELFF. The CDR3 coding sequence is TGTGCCAGCTGTATCTCCTCCGTTCCCGGGGAGCTGTTTTTT. The full variable domain, its missing parts supplied by reference TRBV7-2 and TRBJ2-2, is GAGVSQSPSNKVTEKGKDVELRCDPISGHTALYWYRQSLGQGLEFLIYFQGNSAPDKSGLPSDRFSAERTGGSVSTLTIQRTQQEDSAVYLCASCISSVPGELFFGEGSRLTVL.

This clonotype turned up a few times. The chain recombines TRBV4-1 with TRBJ1-2; 7 nucleotides align to TRBD1. The CDR3 consists of 18 residues. With 4 bases clipped from V and 1 base from J, the junction kept 15 bases outside the gene matches. Germline assignment: CDR1 MGHRA and CDR2 YSYEKL. The CDR3 is CASSPSRDSYSINYGYTF. CDR3 DNA sequence: TGCGCCAGCAGCCCCTCCCGGGACAGCTATTCTATTAACTATGGCTACACCTTC.

This clonotype was seen many times. The chain links TRBV2 to TRBJ1-6; D uncertain. This CDR3 has 14 residues. Germline V gene sequence: CDR1 SNHLY, CDR2 FYNNEI. V was clipped by 1 base and J by 9 bases, with 10 bases between them. Here the CDR3 reads CASSEGIRVSPLHF. The CDR3 nucleotides read TGTGCCAGCAGTGAAGGGATCCGAGTTTCACCCCTCCACTTT. Full variable domain (missing parts from reference TRBV2 and TRBJ1-6): EPEVTQTPSHQVTQMGQEVILRCVPISNHLYFYWYRQILGQKVEFLVSFYNNEISEKSEIFDDQFSVERPDGSNFTLKIRSTKLEDSAMYFCASSEGIRVSPLHFGNGTRLTVT.

In this sample, this clonotype turned up many times. The chain is built from TRBV2 and TRBJ1-1; D might be TRBD1 (5 bases). CDR3 length: 12 residues. Trimming took off 8 bases at V and 6 bases at J, with 13 bases between the two ends. Germline CDR1 and CDR2: SNHLY and FYNNEI. The CDR3: CASGADSAEAFF. The CDR3 DNA reads as TGTGCCAGCGGTGCTGACAGTGCTGAAGCTTTCTTT. The full variable domain, in which reference TRBV2 and TRBJ1-1 provide the parts outside the CDR3, is EPEVTQTPSHQVTQMGQEVILRCVPISNHLYFYWYRQILGQKVEFLVSFYNNEISEKSEIFDDQFSVERPDGSNFTLKIRSTKLEDSAMYFCASGADSAEAFFGQGTRLTVV.

This clonotype was picked up many times. The chain uses TRBV20-1 and TRBJ2-7; D gene ambiguous. V lost 0 bases and J lost 3, with 6 bases in between. This CDR3 comprises 12 residues. Looked up from germline, CDR1 is DFQATT and CDR2 is SNEGSKA (reference sequence). CDR3 coding DNA: TGCAGTGCTAGAGACAGGTACTACGAGCAGTACTTC. Its translation: CSARDRYYEQYF.

This clonotype was seen at least ten times. The rearrangement joins TRBV15 to TRBJ2-1; 11 positions match TRBD2. The CDR3 loop spans 15 amino acids. CDR1 LNHNV and CDR2 YYDKDF come from the germline V gene (reference sequence). With 9 bases clipped from V and 5 bases from J, the junction kept 9 bases outside the gene matches. The CDR3 DNA sequence: TGTGCCACTAATAGCGGGGGGGCGGAGGACAATGAGCAGTTCTTC. Its translation is CATNSGGAEDNEQFF.

The table lists this clonotype with many counts. This sequence joins TRBV5-1 and TRBJ1-5; possibly TRBD1 for D (5 bases). The CDR3 runs to 17 residues. Trimming stripped 0 bases from V and 0 bases from J, with 13 bases between. Per the germline V gene, CDR1 is SGHRS and CDR2 is YFSETQ. Written as DNA, the CDR3 is TGCGCCAGCAGCTTGGGCACAGGAGAATATAGCAATCAGCCCCAGCATTTT. It translates to CASSLGTGEYSNQPQHF.

This clonotype showed up many times. This chain joins TRBV7-2 and TRBJ1-4; TRBD1 aligns across 8 bases. The germline gives CDR1 SGHTA, CDR2 FQGNSA. J lost 8 bases, V lost 5 bases, and 10 bases had no gene match. The CDR3 consists of 15 residues. Here the CDR3 reads CASSPQTGVGEKLFF. DNA of the CDR3: TGTGCCAGCAGCCCCCAGACAGGGGTGGGAGAAAAACTGTTTTTT.

This clonotype has ten or more counts. This chain uses TRBV28 with TRBJ1-5, with 7 bases identical to TRBD1. CDR1 MDHEN and CDR2 SYDVKM come from the germline V gene. This CDR3 spans 14 amino acids. J lost 5 bases, V lost 6 bases, and 7 bases had no gene match. The CDR3 DNA is TGTGCCAGCAGGCCGACAGGGTCCCATCAGCCCCAGCATTTT. As protein: CASRPTGSHQPQHF.